These 11 T cell receptor beta chains were sequenced from one sample in a study of vaccination and CD4 T cells after COVID-19. As to treatment: 10-day PBMC culture with coronavirus spike peptide pools or control peptides (ViraFEST assay). Prior to the COVID-19 pandemic (2011-2018), the unexposed donor's CD4+ T cells were collected. Cultured CD4+ T cells had their DNA profiled by the Oncomine TCR Beta short-read assay. TCRdb independently ran MiXCR on the PCR reads; one entry per CDR3 protein. This repertoire shows about 6,700 distinct CDR3 sequences, approximately 48% found once; its top ten account for 24%. No cognate antigen is known for these TCRs. Sequenced input: CD4+ T cells from blood, cultured in vitro. Receptor source: a human donor in good health.

The chain combines TRBV27 with TRBJ1-6; no clear D. This CDR3 is 14 amino acids long. Germline V CDR1 and CDR2: MNHEY, SMNVEV (reference sequence). Between the trimmed V and J ends, which lost 6 bases and 9 bases, there was a span of 15 bases. DNA of the CDR3: TGTGCCAGCAGCCGGGAGAGCGGTAGTTCACCCCTCCACTTT. It specifies CASSRESGSSPLHF.

The chain links TRBV2 to TRBJ1-1, with TRBD1 identical over 8 bases. CDR1 and CDR2 from the germline V gene are SNHLY and FYNNEI. The V and J ends lost 6 bases and 0 bases, in that order; junction bases with no gene match: 3. This CDR3 has 14 residues. CDR3 DNA: TGTGCCAGCAGGGAGGACAGGGTGAACACTGAAGCTTTCTTT. Its translation is CASREDRVNTEAFF.

The chain recombines TRBV29-1 with TRBJ2-7; 8 bases line up with TRBD1. This CDR3 contains 13 residues. The V gene end was trimmed by 2 bases and the J gene end by 3 bases; junction bases not matched to a gene: 3. The germline CDR1 and CDR2 sequences are SQVTM and ANQGSEA. CDR3: CSVELDRDYEQYF. The CDR3 bases are TGCAGCGTTGAACTGGACAGGGACTACGAGCAGTACTTC.

The rearrangement joins TRBV7-6 to TRBJ1-6, with D perhaps TRBD1 (6 bases). V gave up 1 base and J gave up 7 bases, with 17 bases separating them. The CDR3 is 17 amino acids. Germline V gene data show CDR1 as SGHVS and CDR2 as FNYEAQ. This CDR3 is CASSLGVPRGENSPLHF. CDR3 nucleotide sequence: TGTGCCAGCAGCTTAGGAGTCCCTAGGGGGGAAAATTCACCCCTCCACTTT.

The chain employs TRBV6-5 and TRBJ1-2; D gene unclear. The length of the CDR3 is 15 residues. V lost 0 bases and J lost 1, with 9 bases in between. Germline-derived CDR1 and CDR2 are MNHEY and SVGAGI. Written as DNA, the CDR3 is TGTGCCAGCAGTTACTCACGCAGTTTTAACTATGGCTACACCTTC. Translating gives CASSYSRSFNYGYTF.

The chain has TRBV7-9 and TRBJ1-3, with D possibly matching TRBD1 (6 bases). CDR3 length: 16 residues. Germline V gene data show CDR1 as SEHNR and CDR2 as FQNEAQ (reference sequence). With 2 bases removed from V and 0 bases from J, the gap between germline ends came to 11 bases. The CDR3 DNA reads as TGTGCCAGCAGCTTACTAGAGACAGGCTCTGGAAACACCATATATTTT. Translating it yields CASSLLETGSGNTIYF.

This clonotype was seen only a few times. The genes are TRBV20-1 and TRBJ2-4, with 8 positions matching TRBD2. CDR1 and CDR2 (germline): DFQATT, SNEGSKA (reference sequence). The CDR3 totals 12 residues. V lost 6 bases, J lost 8 bases, and 6 bases stayed unmatched. In DNA, the CDR3 is TGCAGTGCAAAGACCGGGAGGGACATTCAGTACTTC. This translates into CSAKTGRDIQYF.

This chain uses TRBV30 with TRBJ2-5; possibly TRBD2 for D (5 bases). Per the germline V gene, CDR1 is GTSNPN and CDR2 is SVGIG (reference sequence). This CDR3 comprises 13 residues. V was shortened by 2 bases and J by 4 bases, with 11 bases between the two germline ends. CDR3 nucleotide sequence: TGTGCCTGGAGTACGGGGAGCGCAGAGACCCAGTACTTC. It encodes CAWSTGSAETQYF. The full variable domain, rest sourced from reference TRBV30 and TRBJ2-5, is SQTIHQWPATLVQPVGSPLSLECTVEGTSNPNLYWYRQAAGRGLQLLFYSVGIGQISSEVPQNLSASRPQDRQFILSSKKLLLSDSGFYLCAWSTGSAETQYFGPGTRLLVL.

This clonotype appeared a few times. J is TRBJ1-5 and V is TRBV6-2 or TRBV6-3; D remains ambiguous. The CDR3 is made up of 17 amino acids. Trimming cost V 1 base and J 0 bases, with 13 bases left between them. In germline, CDR1 is MNHEY, CDR2 SVGEGT. CDR3 nucleotide sequence: TGTGCCAGCAGTTACTTTTTGGCAGCCTCTAGCAATCAGCCCCAGCATTTT. Translating gives CASSYFLAASSNQPQHF.

This clonotype was detected only a few times. CDR3 DNA: TGTGCCAGCACGACCTCGGAGACCCAGTACTTC. As protein: CASTTSETQYF. This rearrangement joins TRBV7-9 to TRBJ2-5; D unresolved. CDR3 length: 11 residues. Germline V gene lookup returns CDR1 SEHNR and CDR2 FQNEAQ (reference sequence). Trimming shortened V by 7 bases and J by 5 bases, and 8 bases separated the two germline ends.

J is TRBJ2-7 and V is TRBV29-1, with 11 bases aligning to TRBD2. The CDR3 has 18 residues. Germline trimming cut 8 bases from V and 0 bases from J; bases unmatched to any gene: 18. CDR1 is SQVTM, CDR2 ANQGSEA, per germline. The CDR3 DNA is TGCAGCTTAAAGTACAGGAGACAGGGACTAGCGGTCTCCTACGAGCAGTACTTC. Translated: CSLKYRRQGLAVSYEQYF.